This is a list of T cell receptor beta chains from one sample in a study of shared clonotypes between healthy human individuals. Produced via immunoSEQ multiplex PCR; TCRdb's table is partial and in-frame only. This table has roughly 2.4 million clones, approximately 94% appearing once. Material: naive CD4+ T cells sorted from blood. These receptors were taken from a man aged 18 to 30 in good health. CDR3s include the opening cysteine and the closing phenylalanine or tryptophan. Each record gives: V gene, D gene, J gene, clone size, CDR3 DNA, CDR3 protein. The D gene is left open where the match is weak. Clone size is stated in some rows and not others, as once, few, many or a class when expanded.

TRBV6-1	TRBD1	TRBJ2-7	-	TGTGCCAGCAGTGACAGACCGGGACAGGACCGCTACGAGCAGTACTTC	CASSDRPGQDRYEQYF
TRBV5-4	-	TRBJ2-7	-	TGTGCCAGCAGCTTAGCAGGGGCGAGTGAGCAGTACTTC	CASSLAGASEQYF
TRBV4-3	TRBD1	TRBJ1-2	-	TGCGCCAGCAGCCCCCGGACAGGAACTAACTATGGCTACACCTTC	CASSPRTGTNYGYTF
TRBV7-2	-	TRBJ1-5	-	TGTGCCAGCAGCTTAGGGGGGGTACAGGGAGGCAATCAGCCCCAGCATTTT	CASSLGGVQGGNQPQHF
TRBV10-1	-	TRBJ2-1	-	TGCGCCAACCTAGAAAGAGCGGGTTCTGCCTACAATGAGCAGTTCTTC	CANLERAGSAYNEQFF
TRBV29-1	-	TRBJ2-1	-	TGCAGCGTTGTAAGCTACAGCTCCTACAATGAGCAGTTCTTC	CSVVSYSSYNEQFF
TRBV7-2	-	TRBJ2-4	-	TGTGCCAGCAGCTTGGACTGGCAAGGGATTCAGTACTTC	CASSLDWQGIQYF
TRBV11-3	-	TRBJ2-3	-	TGTGCCAGCAGCTTAAGACAGTTCACAGATACGCAGTATTTT	CASSLRQFTDTQYF
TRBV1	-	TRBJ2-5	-	TGCACCAGCAGCCAAGCGTCCCGGGGTAGCCATGAGACCCAGTACTTC	CTSSQASRGSHETQYF
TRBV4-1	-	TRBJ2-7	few	TGCGCCAGCAGCCAAGGTTGGCGGGATTCCTACGAGCAGTACTTC	CASSQGWRDSYEQYF
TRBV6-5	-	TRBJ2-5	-	TGTGCCAGCAGTTACCTCGTGGGGACGGAGACCCAGTACTTC	CASSYLVGTETQYF
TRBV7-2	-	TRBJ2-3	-	TGTGCCAGCAGCTTCCAGGCCACAGATACGCAGTATTTT	CASSFQATDTQYF
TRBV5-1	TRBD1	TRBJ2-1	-	TGCGCCAGCAGCTTACAGGGGGACAATGAGCAGTTCTTC	CASSLQGDNEQFF
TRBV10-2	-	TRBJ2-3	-	TGCGCCAGCAGTGGAGGAGGAGGGAAGGGGGATACGCAGTATTTT	CASSGGGGKGDTQYF
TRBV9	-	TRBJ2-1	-	TGTGCCAGCAGCGTGCAGGGGATCAATGAGCAGTTCTTC	CASSVQGINEQFF
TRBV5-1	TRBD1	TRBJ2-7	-	TGCGCCAGCAGCCCGGGACAGGGCGGAGAGCAGTACTTC	CASSPGQGGEQYF
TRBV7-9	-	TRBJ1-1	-	TGTGCCAGCAGCTTAGCCTGGCAGAACACTGAAGCTTTCTTT	CASSLAWQNTEAFF
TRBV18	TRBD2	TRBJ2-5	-	TGTGCCAGCTCACCACAAGCGGGACAAGAGACCCAGTACTTC	CASSPQAGQETQYF
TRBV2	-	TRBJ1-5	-	TGTGCCAGTCGCCCCGAAGCTCGGCCCCAGCATTTT	CASRPEARPQHF
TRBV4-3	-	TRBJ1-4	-	TGCGCCAGCAGCCAAGATACAGGGTATCTGTTTTTT	CASSQDTGYLFF
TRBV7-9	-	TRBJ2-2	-	TGTGCCAGCAGCCGAGGCGGTACCGGGGAGCTGTTTTTT	CASSRGGTGELFF
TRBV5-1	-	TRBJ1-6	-	TGCGCCAGCAGCTTGAGGGCACCGGATCCAGGGACCAATTCACCCCTCCACTTT	CASSLRAPDPGTNSPLHF
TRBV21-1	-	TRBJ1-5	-	TGTGCCAGCAGCAAAGGCCAGGGGGCTCTACAGCCCCAGCATTTT	CASSKGQGALQPQHF